This TCR beta chain was sequenced during a study of shared clonotypes between healthy human individuals. On the study more broadly: For every donor, three CD4 naive, three CD4 memory, two CD8 naive and one CD8 memory plates were used. Findings of the study overall: Among several donors, around 5% of naive CD4 clonotypes were found in common. In contrast to clonotypes shared by all four donors, non-shared clonotypes had lower generation probabilities.

As concerns this clone: Its antigen remains unknown.

V was clipped by 4 bases and J by 2 bases, with 9 bases between them. The length of the CDR3 is 13 residues. Looked up from germline, CDR1 is SQVTM and CDR2 is ANQGSEA. The table came from immunoSEQ multiplex PCR; TCRdb's copy has only in-frame clones and leaves some out. Of roughly 2,500,000 clones listed, approximately 93% were seen once; the top ten hold approximately 0.36%. The clonotype originates from a man between 18 and 35 years old in good health. Some clones in this sample may be carry-over from other donors' samples. The chain joins TRBV29-1 to TRBJ2-4; D call uncertain. What was sequenced was naive CD4+ T cells from PBMCs. Indicated subset: CD45RA+ positively selected. CDR3 residues: CSVAPLSKNIQYF. In DNA form, the CDR3 reads TGCAGCGTTGCCCCGTTATCCAAAAACATTCAGTACTTC.